The present T cell receptor (beta chain) was sequenced within a study of T cell responses to AZD1222 COVID-19 vaccine. Findings and caveats of the study: Along spike, vaccine-associated CD4 TCRs were found throughout, with dominance at 160-218 and 743-854. No day 14 peak samples; only post-peak repertoires were characterized.

This CDR3 has 14 residues. The ends lost 6 bases at V and 0 bases at J; junction bases unmatched: 5. Looked up from germline, CDR1 is MGHDK and CDR2 is SYGVNS. Turning to this clone: The target antigen is unknown.

Profiled with immunoSEQ multiplex PCR; TCRdb holds only in-frame clones, not every one. In the table there are more than 100,000 clones, under 95% of which are singletons. Source: peripheral blood, taken 28 days after the second AZD1222 dose. V usage is TRBV25-1 and J usage is TRBJ2-7; 7 bases fit TRBD1. This receptor was taken from an adult who received the AZD1222 COVID-19 vaccine. This CDR3 reads CASSPGTASYEQYF. CDR3 nucleotide sequence: TGTGCCAGCAGCCCCGGGACAGCCTCCTACGAGCAGTACTTC.